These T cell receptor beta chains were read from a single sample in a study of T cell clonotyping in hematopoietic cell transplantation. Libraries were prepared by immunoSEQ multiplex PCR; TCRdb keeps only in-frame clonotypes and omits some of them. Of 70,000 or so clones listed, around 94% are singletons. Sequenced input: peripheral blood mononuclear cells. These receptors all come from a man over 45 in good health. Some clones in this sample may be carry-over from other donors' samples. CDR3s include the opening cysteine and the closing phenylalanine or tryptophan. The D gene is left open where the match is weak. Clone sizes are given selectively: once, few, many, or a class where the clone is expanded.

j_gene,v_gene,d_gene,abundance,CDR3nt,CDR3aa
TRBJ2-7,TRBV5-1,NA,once,TGCGCCAGCAGCTGGGGAACAGGGATCTCCTACGAGCAGTACTTC,CASSWGTGISYEQYF
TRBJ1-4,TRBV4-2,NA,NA,TGTGCCAGCAGCCAAGTCTCGGGGAATGAAAAACTGTTTTTT,CASSQVSGNEKLFF
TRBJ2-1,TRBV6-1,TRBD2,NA,TGTGCCAGCAGTGAGATGGGAGCGGGAGTTGGTGAGCAGTTCTTC,CASSEMGAGVGEQFF
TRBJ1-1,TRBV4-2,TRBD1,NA,TGTGCCAGCAGCCTGGGACAGGGGTACACTGAAGCTTTCTTT,CASSLGQGYTEAFF
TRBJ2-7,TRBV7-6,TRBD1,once,TGTGCCAGCAGCTTAGGAGGGGGCTACTGGGACGAGCAGTACTTC,CASSLGGGYWDEQYF
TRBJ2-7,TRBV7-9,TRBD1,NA,TGTGCCAGCAGCCGGACAGGGAAGACCTACGAGCAGTACTTC,CASSRTGKTYEQYF
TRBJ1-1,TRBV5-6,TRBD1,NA,TGTGCCAGCAGCTTGAAAGTAGGGGGCAGAGCGGGGACTGAAGCTTTCTTT,CASSLKVGGRAGTEAFF
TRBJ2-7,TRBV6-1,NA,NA,TGTGCCAGCAGTGAAGGGCATGAGGGCGACGAGCAGTACTTC,CASSEGHEGDEQYF
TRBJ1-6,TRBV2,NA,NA,TGTGCCAGCAGTTCCCGGGACTTTAATTCACCCCTCCACTTT,CASSSRDFNSPLHF
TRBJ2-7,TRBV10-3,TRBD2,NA,TGTGCCATCAGCCCCGGGGGGGCAGCCTCCTACGAGCAGTACTTC,CAISPGGAASYEQYF
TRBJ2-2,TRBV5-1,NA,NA,TGCGCCAGCATGAAACGGGAGAACACCGGGGAGCTGTTTTTT,CASMKRENTGELFF
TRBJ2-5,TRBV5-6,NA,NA,TGTGCCAGCCATCTACTTCGGTTGGGAGAGACCCAGTACTTC,CASHLLRLGETQYF
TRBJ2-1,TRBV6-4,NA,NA,TGTGCCAGCAGTGAAGAGGGGGGCAGCTCCTACAATGAGCAGTTCTTC,CASSEEGGSSYNEQFF
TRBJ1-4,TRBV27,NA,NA,TGTGCCAGCAGCCCCAGTCGACAGGTTAATGAAAAACTGTTTTTT,CASSPSRQVNEKLFF